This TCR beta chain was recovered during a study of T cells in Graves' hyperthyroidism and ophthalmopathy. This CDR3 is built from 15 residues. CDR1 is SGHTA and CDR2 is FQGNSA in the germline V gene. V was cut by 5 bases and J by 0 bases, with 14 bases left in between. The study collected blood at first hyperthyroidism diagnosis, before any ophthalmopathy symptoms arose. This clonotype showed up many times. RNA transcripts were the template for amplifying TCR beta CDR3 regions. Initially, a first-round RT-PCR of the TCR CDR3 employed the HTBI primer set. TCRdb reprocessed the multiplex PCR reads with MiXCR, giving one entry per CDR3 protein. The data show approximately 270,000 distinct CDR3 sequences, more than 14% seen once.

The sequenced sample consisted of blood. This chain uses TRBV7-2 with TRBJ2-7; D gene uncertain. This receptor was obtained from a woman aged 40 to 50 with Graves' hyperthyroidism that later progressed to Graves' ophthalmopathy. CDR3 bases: TGTGCCAGCAGCCCCCGAGGCAGGCCCTCCTACGAGCAGTACTTC. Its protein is CASSPRGRPSYEQYF. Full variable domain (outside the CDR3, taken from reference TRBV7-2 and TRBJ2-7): GAGVSQSPSNKVTEKGKDVELRCDPISGHTALYWYRQSLGQGLEFLIYFQGNSAPDKSGLPSDRFSAERTGGSVSTLTIQRTQQEDSAVYLCASSPRGRPSYEQYFGPGTRLTVT.